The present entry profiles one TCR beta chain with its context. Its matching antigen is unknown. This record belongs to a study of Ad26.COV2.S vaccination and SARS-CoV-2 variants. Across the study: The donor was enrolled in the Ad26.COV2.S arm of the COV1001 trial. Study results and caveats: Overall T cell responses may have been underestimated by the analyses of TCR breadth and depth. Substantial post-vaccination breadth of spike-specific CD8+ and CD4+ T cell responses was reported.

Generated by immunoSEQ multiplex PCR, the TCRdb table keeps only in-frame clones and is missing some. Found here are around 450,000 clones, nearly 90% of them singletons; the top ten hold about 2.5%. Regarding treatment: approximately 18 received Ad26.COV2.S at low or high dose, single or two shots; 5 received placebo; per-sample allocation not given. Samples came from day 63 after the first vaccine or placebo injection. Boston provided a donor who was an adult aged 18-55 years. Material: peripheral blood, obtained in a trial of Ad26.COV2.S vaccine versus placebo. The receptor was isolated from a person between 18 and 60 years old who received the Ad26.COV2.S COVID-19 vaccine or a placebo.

In DNA form, the CDR3 reads TGTGCCAGCAGCTTCTCTAGCGTACTCTACGAGCAGTACGTC. This gives the protein CASSFSSVLYEQYV. V gene TRBV5-5 combines with J gene TRBJ2-7, with D maybe TRBD2 (6 bases). The V gene lost 2 bases and the J gene lost 3 bases, with 12 bases spanning the gap. CDR3 size: 14 residues. The germline CDR1 and CDR2 sequences are SGHKS and YYEKEE (reference sequence).